The clone carrying this T cell receptor beta chain was seen a handful of times. Its antigen is not identified. The test was conducted at deep level. The protocol was immunoSEQ multiplex PCR, while the TCRdb copy is restricted to in-frame clones and leaves out a portion. The top ten clones hold 0.5% to 0.6% of a sample with 800,000 to 1,200,000 clones, 70% to 80% of them seen once. This sample stems from a study of shared clonotypes between healthy human individuals. Background on the study: The study used three CD4 naive, three CD4 memory, two CD8 naive and one CD8 memory plate per donor.

Study-level results: Since donors were few, the genetic and exposure-history diversity represented was limited.

The CDR3 extends over 15 amino acids. Trimming removed 5 bases from V and 5 bases from J, with 18 bases in between. Germline CDR1 is SNHLY and CDR2 is FYNNEI. None of the donors, who were healthy HIV-negative adults, had recently had acute infections or vaccinations. J is TRBJ1-1 and V is TRBV2; D perhaps matches TRBD1 (6 bases). The clonotype was recovered from a man aged 18-30 years in good health. Some clones in this sample may be carry-over from other donors' samples. Sequencing was carried out using memory CD4+ T cells from PBMCs. Indicated subset: CD45RA-negative fraction. As DNA, the CDR3 is TGTGCCAGCAGTATGGGTCCAGGGGAGGGAACTGAAGCTTTCTTT. This sequence encodes CASSMGPGEGTEAFF.